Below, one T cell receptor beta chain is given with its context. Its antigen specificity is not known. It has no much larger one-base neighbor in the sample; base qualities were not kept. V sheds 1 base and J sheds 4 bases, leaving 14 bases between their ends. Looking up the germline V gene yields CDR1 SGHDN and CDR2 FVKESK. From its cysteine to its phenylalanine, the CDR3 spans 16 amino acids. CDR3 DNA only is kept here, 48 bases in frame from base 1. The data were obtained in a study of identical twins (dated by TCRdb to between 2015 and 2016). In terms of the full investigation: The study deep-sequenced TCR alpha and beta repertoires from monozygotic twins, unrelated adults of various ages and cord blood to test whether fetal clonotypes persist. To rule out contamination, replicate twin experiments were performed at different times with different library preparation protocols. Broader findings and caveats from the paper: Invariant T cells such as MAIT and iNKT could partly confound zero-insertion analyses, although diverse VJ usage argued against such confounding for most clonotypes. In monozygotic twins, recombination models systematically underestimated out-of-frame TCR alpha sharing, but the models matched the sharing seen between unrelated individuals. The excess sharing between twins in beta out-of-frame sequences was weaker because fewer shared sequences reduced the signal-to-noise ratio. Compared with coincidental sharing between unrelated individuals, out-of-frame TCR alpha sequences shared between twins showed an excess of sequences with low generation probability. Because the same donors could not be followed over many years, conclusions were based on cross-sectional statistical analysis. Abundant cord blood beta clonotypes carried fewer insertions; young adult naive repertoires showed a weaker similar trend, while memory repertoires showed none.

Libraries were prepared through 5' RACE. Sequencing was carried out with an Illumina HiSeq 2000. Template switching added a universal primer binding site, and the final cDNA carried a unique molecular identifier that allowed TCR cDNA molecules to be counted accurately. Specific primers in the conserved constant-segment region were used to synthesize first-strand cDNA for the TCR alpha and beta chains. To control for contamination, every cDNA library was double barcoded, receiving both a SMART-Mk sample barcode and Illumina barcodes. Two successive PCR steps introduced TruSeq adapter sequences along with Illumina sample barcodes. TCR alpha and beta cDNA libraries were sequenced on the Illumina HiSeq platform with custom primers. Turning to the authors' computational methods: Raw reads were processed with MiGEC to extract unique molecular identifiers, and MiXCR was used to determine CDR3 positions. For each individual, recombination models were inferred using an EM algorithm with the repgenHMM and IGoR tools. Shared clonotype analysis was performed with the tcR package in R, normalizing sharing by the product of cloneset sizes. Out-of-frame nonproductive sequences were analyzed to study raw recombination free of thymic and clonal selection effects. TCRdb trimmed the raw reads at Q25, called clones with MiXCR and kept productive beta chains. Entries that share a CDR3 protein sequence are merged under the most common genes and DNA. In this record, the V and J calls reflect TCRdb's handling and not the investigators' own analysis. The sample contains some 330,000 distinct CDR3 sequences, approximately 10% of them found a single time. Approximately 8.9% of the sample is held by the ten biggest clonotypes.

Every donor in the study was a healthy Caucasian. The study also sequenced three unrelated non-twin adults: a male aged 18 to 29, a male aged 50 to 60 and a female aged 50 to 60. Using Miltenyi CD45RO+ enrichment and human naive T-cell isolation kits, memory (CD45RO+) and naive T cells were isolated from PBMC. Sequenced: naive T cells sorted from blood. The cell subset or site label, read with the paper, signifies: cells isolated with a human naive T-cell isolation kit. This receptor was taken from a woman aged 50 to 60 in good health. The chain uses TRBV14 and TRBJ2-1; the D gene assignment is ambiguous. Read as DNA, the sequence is TGTGCCAGCAGCCAAGCGAGAGACCACCAATACAATGAGCAGTTCTTC. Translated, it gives CASSQARDHQYNEQFF.